This T cell receptor beta chain was found in a study of metastatic and nonmetastatic thyroid tumors. The overall study: Repertoires from malignant and benign thyroid patients were compared across blood and tumor or nodule tissue. General study findings and limits: In blood and tumor, TCR beta diversity was reportedly significantly higher in malignant thyroid tumors than in benign nodules.

Germline V gene data show CDR1 as LNHDA and CDR2 as SQIVND (reference sequence). The CDR3 is made up of 15 amino acids. V dropped 6 bases and J dropped 0; count of bases not matched to a gene: 5. Study processing details: Using the CDR3 differences seen across clinicopathological groups, the authors built a distant-metastasis classifier for papillary thyroid cancer, which was meant to discriminate distant-metastatic patients. Using MiXCR, TCRdb reanalyzed the PCR reads. The V and J calls reflect TCRdb's pipeline rather than the authors' work. The sample holds tens of thousands of clones, over 15% seen once. All patients reached thyroid surgery having received no treatment beforehand. This clone was counted ten times or more. Its cognate antigen is unknown.

The sequence derives from a female donor with papillary thyroid cancer or a benign thyroid nodule (not recorded which). Some clones in this sample may be carry-over from other donors' samples. What was sequenced was blood. The J gene is TRBJ2-3, the V gene TRBV19, with 8 bases fitting TRBD1. CDR3 region: CASSPGGVSTDTQYF. As DNA, the CDR3 is TGTGCCAGTAGCCCAGGGGGCGTTAGCACAGATACGCAGTATTTT.